This T cell receptor beta chain was obtained from a study of T-cell reconstitution after alpha-beta-depleted transplantation in children. Study findings and constraints: Recipient T cells and thymic progenitors that survived were the source of the high TCRbeta diversity seen at day 60 in some patients.

Preparation of the TCRbeta library involved a method that used unique molecular identifiers. TCRdb re-called the PCR reads through MiXCR, storing one row per CDR3 protein. The repertoire includes under 250,000 distinct CDR3 sequences, roughly 6.6% of them detected once, and 5% to 6.5% sits in the top ten. Remarks on this clonotype: Its specificity is not known. A much larger clone differs by one base, so this may be a read error.

Germline V lookup: CDR1 SGHRS, CDR2 YFSETQ. The CDR3 has 15 amino acids. V was trimmed by 3 bases and J by 2 bases, leaving 14 bases between them. The sequencing used PBMCs, collected before TCRalphabeta/CD19-depleted stem cell transplant. The clonotype originates from a boy between 2 and 10 years old with acute lymphoblastic leukemia, due to receive a stem cell transplant. The chain has TRBV5-1 and TRBJ1-1; D is uncertain. DNA of the CDR3: TGCGCCAGCAGCTCCAAGGGAGCCTTTAACACTGAAGCTTTCTTT. It specifies CASSSKGAFNTEAFF.